This T cell receptor beta chain was documented in a study of a mutant IDH1 vaccine in newly diagnosed glioma listed by TCRdb under 2021. A note on the overall study: Vaccination started 4-6 weeks after radiotherapy alone, or was given together with temozolomide cycles in the groups whose treatment included chemotherapy. Of the approximately 29 treated patients, approximately 60% were male and 37.5% were female, and a mean age of 40.4 years was recorded. Prior to enrollment, patients had been given standard therapy consisting of radiotherapy alone, temozolomide alone, or radiochemotherapy with temozolomide, with the combination given to most patients. Visit V12 was the week-35 safety follow-up and visit V13 was the week-47 end of study. Six visits were used for peripheral blood collection: V03 (baseline), V05, V07, V10, V12 and V13. For exploratory analyses, 25 treated patients had longitudinal TCRB deep sequencing done wherever samples were available. General study outcomes and caveats: Changes in the top peripheral T cell clonotypes picked up by TCRB sequencing did not appear to be linked to pseudoprogression. The authors noted that analyses of patient blood samples could not be reproduced because of sample limitations. Availability determined which PBMC samples were chosen for TCRB deep sequencing. Immune responses induced by the vaccine were seen in 90% to 95% of patients across multiple MHC alleles.

To prepare the library, the immunoSEQ multiplex PCR assay was applied. Rearranged TCR beta chain sequences were amplified with the hsTCRB Kit following the manufacturer's protocol. TCRB libraries were sequenced on an Illumina MiSeq. As for how the authors treated the data: Demultiplexing, trimming and gene mapping were performed with the kit vendor's proprietary platform. TCRdb re-hosts the immuneACCESS table, in-frame sequences only. Its copies lack some clones; in the studies checked, an unresolved V gene accounts for under half of them, and the cause for the rest is not known. V, J and clone size are taken as reported in that table, and D and trimming were inferred from the DNA itself. Present in this sample are approximately 100,000 clones, approximately 89% of which were seen just once. The ten largest account for 0.77% of the sample. For CDR1 and CDR2, the germline V gene lists MNHNS and SASEGT. The CDR3 holds 15 amino acids from the cysteine to the phenylalanine. Just the 45-base CDR3 DNA is kept, in frame starting at base 1. At the junction V is shortened by 5 bases and J by 5 bases; bases outside the gene matches: 11.

This specimen's time point label, per the study, means: week 47, end of study. Each vaccine dose, consisting of 300 ug of a 20-mer mutant IDH1 peptide in Montanide, was administered subcutaneously with topical imiquimod. Eight vaccinations were administered to patients in weeks 1, 3, 5, 7, 11, 15, 19 and 23, corresponding to visits V03 through V10. All donors had newly diagnosed IDH1-mutant astrocytomas of WHO grade 3 or 4 that showed loss of nuclear ATRX. The samples were drawn from NOA16, a multicentre, single-arm, open-label phase I trial in Germany that tested a mutant IDH1 peptide vaccine in humans for the first time. Genomic DNA for TCRB sequencing was extracted from EDTA blood using the DNeasy Blood and Tissue Kit. Points on this clone: Its antigen is still unknown. Per-nucleotide qualities are absent, and no much larger clonotype sits a single base away.

The chain was built from TRBV6-1 and TRBJ2-7, with TRBD1 matching 8 junction bases. This TCR was recovered from a woman aged 45-65 years with glioma. The sample in question was PBMCs, obtained from a glioma patient whose treatment included an IDH1 peptide vaccine. The CDR3 here reads CASSPRVGQGHEQYF. The sequenced DNA is TGTGCCAGCAGTCCCCGGGTAGGACAGGGCCACGAGCAGTACTTC.